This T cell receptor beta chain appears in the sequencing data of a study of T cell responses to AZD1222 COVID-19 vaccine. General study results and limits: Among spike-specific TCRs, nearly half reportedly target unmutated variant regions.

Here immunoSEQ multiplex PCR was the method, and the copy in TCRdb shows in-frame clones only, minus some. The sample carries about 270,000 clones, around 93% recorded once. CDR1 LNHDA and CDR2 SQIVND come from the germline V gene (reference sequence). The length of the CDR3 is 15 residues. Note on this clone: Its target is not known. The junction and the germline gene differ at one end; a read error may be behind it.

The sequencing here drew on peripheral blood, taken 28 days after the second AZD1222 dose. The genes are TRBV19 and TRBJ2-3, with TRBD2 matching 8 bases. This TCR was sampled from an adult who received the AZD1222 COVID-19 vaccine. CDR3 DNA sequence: TGCTCCACGGGGGGGCGTCTAGCAGGGACAGATACGCAGTATTTT. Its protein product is CSTGGRLAGTDTQYF.